These T cell receptor beta chains were read from a single sample in a study of glioma-infiltrating T cells after dendritic cell vaccination. Profiled with immunoSEQ multiplex PCR; TCRdb holds only in-frame clones, not every one. Of approximately 100,000 clones in the sample, roughly 79% were seen once. The sequencing used blood, collected before dendritic cell vaccination. These TCRs come from a human donor with glioblastoma. Both conserved end residues are part of each CDR3. Only some rows state a clone size, as once, few, many or a class for expanded clones.

J,V,size,CDR3
TRBJ2-7,TRBV2,NA,CASSESAGRGEQYF
TRBJ2-3,TRBV6-1,NA,CASSEGSGDTQYF
TRBJ1-3,TRBV7-8,NA,CASSLNTGNTIYF
TRBJ1-2,TRBV4-1,NA,CASSQDLNSNYGYTF
TRBJ1-6,TRBV20-1,NA,CSVHYNSPLHF
TRBJ2-7,TRBV5-4,NA,CASSLAGLTYEQYF
TRBJ2-7,TRBV19,NA,CASSWVGRSYEQYF
TRBJ1-3,TRBV18,few,CASSPNPEAISGNTIYF
TRBJ2-5,TRBV7-2,NA,CASSPGQSRSYF
TRBJ1-5,TRBV30,NA,CAWSPGTGNQPQHF
TRBJ1-2,TRBV28,NA,CASSFRQGNGYTF
TRBJ1-5,TRBV27,many,CASSSSLGRGSPQPQHF
TRBJ1-1,TRBV7-9,once,CASSFSLNTEAFF
TRBJ2-6,TRBV6-1,few,CASRTGANVLTF
TRBJ1-1,TRBV25-1,once,CASSQGVGTEAFF
NA,TRBV5-8,NA,CASSLWGSGGLTIEQYF
TRBJ1-1,TRBV18,NA,CASSPRQGELNTEAFF
TRBJ1-2,TRBV6-5,NA,CASSRSGGVAYGYTF
TRBJ2-2,TRBV7-9,NA,CASSLSRLAGGSNTGELFF
TRBJ2-5,TRBV7-2,once,CASSFGTGGWETQYF
TRBJ2-7,TRBV20-1,NA,CSAIEGAEQYF
TRBJ2-5,TRBV7-2,NA,CASSSPNRGRQTQYF
TRBJ2-1,TRBV5-1,NA,CASSPKGTGGLWHNEQFF
TRBJ1-4,TRBV7-2,NA,CASSLAPGQGGEKLFF
TRBJ1-6,TRBV5-4,NA,CASSSGQGNSPLHF
TRBJ2-3,TRBV5-1,NA,CASSTTTGPDTQYF
NA,TRBV5-1,NA,CASSLTGQYEQYF
TRBJ1-2,TRBV6-5,NA,CASSHRGAFGYTF
TRBJ2-3,TRBV14,few,CASSQGAGTYTDTQYF
TRBJ1-2,TRBV9,NA,CASAVGRGQGYTF
TRBJ1-2,TRBV4-3,NA,CASSQGGQPNYDYTF
TRBJ2-1,TRBV6-5,NA,CASSYSKGYNEQFF
TRBJ1-1,TRBV7-6,NA,CASSFAGGRGTEAFF
TRBJ2-1,TRBV7-7,NA,CASSSKTGVDEQFF
TRBJ2-5,TRBV18,NA,CASSPRQGLQETQYF
TRBJ2-5,TRBV7-8,NA,CASSRLGSLQETQYF
TRBJ2-5,TRBV12-2,NA,CASRLGNGTEETQYF
TRBJ2-1,TRBV2,once,CARRTSGGVMYNEQFF
TRBJ1-6,TRBV12-5,NA,CASGLFAGGRDSPLHF
TRBJ2-2,TRBV5-1,NA,CASAGQGNTGELFF
TRBJ1-2,TRBV6-1,NA,CASSLTGRSYGYTF
TRBJ2-1,TRBV2,NA,CASGGRSYNEQFF
TRBJ1-5,TRBV5-8,NA,CASITIALGGGRQHF
TRBJ2-7,TRBV6-5,NA,CASSYEGTYEQYF
TRBJ1-5,TRBV12-2,once,CASRLVGRGQGSNQPQHF
TRBJ1-6,TRBV11-2,NA,CASSLGEGNSPLHF
TRBJ2-1,TRBV12-5,NA,CASGHSGGFYEQFF
TRBJ2-2,TRBV11-2,NA,CASSALRGSGELFF
TRBJ2-3,TRBV10-1,NA,CASSARGTGSDTQYF
TRBJ1-1,TRBV6-5,NA,CASSYSLRAGTEAFF
TRBJ1-1,TRBV10-2,NA,CASRDRGRNTEAFF
TRBJ1-2,TRBV19,NA,CASSEWGEGYTF
TRBJ2-7,TRBV29-1,NA,CSASPRTGGFQGEQYF
TRBJ1-1,TRBV4-2,NA,CASSQDRGFDTEAFF
TRBJ2-3,TRBV19,NA,CASRDTDTDTQYF